The 20 T cell receptor beta chains below all came from one sample that was sequenced in a study of blood T cell repertoires in COVID-19. Data came from immunoSEQ multiplex PCR; TCRdb stores just in-frame clones and leaves some out. The sample gives approximately 120,000 clones, approximately 90% of which show up once; approximately 19% is in the top ten. Sequencing input: peripheral blood. The receptors were gathered from a human donor with acute or convalescent COVID-19. The donor label of this sample is uncertain.

The J gene is TRBJ2-2, the V gene TRBV6-2 or TRBV6-3, with D possibly TRBD1 on 6 matching bases. This CDR3 comprises 15 residues. Between the trimmed V and J ends, which lost 5 bases and 4 bases, there was a span of 14 bases. Germline-derived CDR1 and CDR2 are MNHEY and SVGEGT. CDR3 sequence: CASSITGSGTGELFF. The CDR3 DNA reads as TGTGCCAGCAGTATCACAGGGTCGGGCACCGGGGAGCTGTTTTTT.

CDR3 amino acids: CASSQERGVHSPLHF. Written as DNA, the CDR3 is TGCGCCAGCAGCCAAGAACGGGGGGTACACTCACCCCTCCACTTT. The chain recombines TRBV4-3 with TRBJ1-6, with TRBD1 as a possible D gene (5 bases). V gave up 0 bases and J gave up 10 bases, with 13 bases separating them. The CDR3 covers 15 residues. Germline V gene lookup returns CDR1 LGHNA and CDR2 YSLEER.

The chain uses TRBV5-6 and TRBJ2-7, with D perhaps matching TRBD1 (6 bases). The CDR3 extends over 16 amino acids. The V and J ends lost 2 bases and 3 bases respectively, with 18 bases between them. Germline-derived CDR1 and CDR2 are SGHDT and YYEEEE. CDR3 bases: TGTGCCAGCAGCTTCCTGGGGTTGGGGGACAACTACGAGCAGTACTTC. This encodes CASSFLGLGDNYEQYF.

J is TRBJ1-4 and V is TRBV7-8, with a weak D call TRBD1 (5 bases). This CDR3 has 15 amino acids. From germline, CDR1 is SGHVS and CDR2 FQNEAQ. V lost 0 bases to trimming and J lost 7 bases, with 12 bases between them. CDR3 nucleotide sequence: TGTGCCAGCAGCTTAGCATCAGGGAGGAGTGAAAAACTGTTTTTT. Its translation: CASSLASGRSEKLFF. The full variable domain, completed using reference TRBV7-8 and TRBJ1-4, is GAGVSQSPRYKVAKRGQDVALRCDPISGHVSLFWYQQALGQGPEFLTYFQNEAQLDKSGLPSDRFFAERPEGSVSTLKIQRTQQEDSAVYLCASSLASGRSEKLFFGSGTQLSVL.

The rearrangement links TRBV4-1 to TRBJ1-2, with unresolved D. This CDR3 is built from 13 residues. V lost 5 bases to trimming and J lost 7 bases, with 14 bases between them. CDR1 is MGHRA, CDR2 YSYEKL, per germline. The CDR3 region is CASSEAGSFGYTF. The CDR3 nucleotides are TGCGCCAGCAGCGAGGCCGGATCTTTTGGCTACACCTTC.

This chain uses TRBV6-5 with TRBJ1-5; D might be TRBD1 (6 bases). This CDR3 has 15 amino acids. Germline CDR1 and CDR2: MNHEY and SVGAGI. The V end lost 5 bases, the J end lost 2 bases, and 13 bases lay between the germline ends. CDR3: CASSTTGKGNQPQHF. The CDR3 DNA reads TGTGCCAGCAGTACCACAGGGAAGGGCAATCAGCCCCAGCATTTT.

The chain's CDR3 is CASSSWGLAGENTGELFF. The CDR3 region has the DNA TGTGCCAGCAGTTCCTGGGGACTAGCGGGGGAAAACACCGGGGAGCTGTTTTTT. The gene calls are TRBV27 and TRBJ2-2, with 14 bases fitting TRBD2. Germline V gene data show CDR1 as MNHEY and CDR2 as SMNVEV (reference sequence). The CDR3 spans 18 residues. After removal of 4 bases from V and 2 bases from J, the junction contained 6 bases not matched to a gene.

The table lists this clone with a count of one. This rearrangement joins TRBV28 to TRBJ2-3, with TRBD2 matching over 8 bases. Germline V gene lookup returns CDR1 MDHEN and CDR2 SYDVKM. The CDR3 totals 17 residues. V lost 5 bases and J lost 8; bases outside the gene matches: 18. The CDR3 sequence is CASSLLGTRSGGSTQYF. CDR3 DNA: TGTGCCAGCAGTCTTCTCGGGACTAGATCGGGGGGGAGTACGCAGTATTTT.

The chain combines TRBV4-1 with TRBJ1-6; D perhaps matches TRBD1 (6 bases). CDR3 length: 12 residues. Germline V gene lookup returns CDR1 MGHRA and CDR2 YSYEKL. V lost 9 bases to trimming and J lost 7 bases, with 10 bases between them. CDR3 sequence (DNA): TGCGCCAGTACGGACAGAAATTCACCCCTCCACTTT. This gives the protein CASTDRNSPLHF.

The rearrangement links TRBV3-1 (or the pseudogene TRBV3-2) to TRBJ2-2; D may be TRBD1 (6 bases). Trimming removed 5 bases from V and 5 bases from J, with 9 bases in between. The CDR3 spans 13 residues. CDR1 and CDR2 from the germline V gene are LGHDT and YNNKEL (reference sequence). The CDR3 spells CASSVDRTGELFF. The DNA of the CDR3 is TGTGCCAGCAGCGTGGACAGAACCGGGGAGCTGTTTTTT.

The chain couples TRBV20-1 to TRBJ2-7; 10 bases line up with TRBD2. Germline loops: CDR1 DFQATT, CDR2 SNEGSKA (reference sequence). J was trimmed by 4 bases and V by 3 bases; bases with no gene match: 9. The length of the CDR3 is 15 residues. CDR3 DNA sequence: TGCAGTGCTAGTAGGCTAGCGGGAGTAAAATACGAGCAGTACTTC. Amino acids: CSASRLAGVKYEQYF.

The CDR3 reads CASSRTDYEQYF. The CDR3 DNA reads as TGTGCCAGCAGCCGGACAGACTACGAGCAGTACTTC. The chain is built from TRBV3-1 (or the pseudogene TRBV3-2) and TRBJ2-7; a possible D gene is TRBD1 (6 bases). Per the germline V gene, CDR1 is LGHDT and CDR2 is YNNKEL (reference sequence). Trimming took 4 bases from V and 3 from J, leaving 7 bases between them. The CDR3 has 12 amino acids.

This rearrangement joins TRBV7-2 to TRBJ2-3; D is unclear. Germline V gives CDR1 SGHTA, CDR2 FQGNSA. The CDR3 has 14 amino acids. The V gene lost 5 bases and the J gene lost 2 bases, with 11 bases spanning the gap. CDR3 DNA sequence: TGTGCCAGCAGCCAAGATACTCACACAGATACGCAGTATTTT. Its protein product is CASSQDTHTDTQYF.

The gene calls are TRBV5-1 and TRBJ2-1, with D perhaps matching TRBD1 (7 bases). Germline lookup yields CDR1 SGHRS and CDR2 YFSETQ. V was pared by 5 bases and J by 0 bases, with 15 bases between. CDR3 length equals 16 residues. The CDR3 here is CASSGAGQSSYNEQFF. The CDR3, as DNA: TGCGCCAGCAGTGGCGCGGGACAGAGCTCCTACAATGAGCAGTTCTTC.

The chain uses TRBV2 and TRBJ2-1; 9 bases fit TRBD2. The CDR3 has 14 residues. Germline CDR1 reads SNHLY; CDR2 reads FYNNEI. The V and J ends lost 7 bases and 9 bases, in that order; junction bases with no gene match: 10. For the CDR3, the DNA is TGTGCCAGCATAGGGACTAGCCTTCAGGGTGAGCAGTTCTTC. Encoded protein: CASIGTSLQGEQFF.

The chain recombines TRBV7-2 with TRBJ1-5, with D unresolved. Trimming left V 5 bases short and J 6 bases short, with 8 bases between. This CDR3 has 12 residues. Per the germline V gene, CDR1 is SGHTA and CDR2 is FQGNSA. Here the CDR3 DNA reads TGTGCCAGCAGCCCGTTCGGTCAGCCCCAGCATTTT. Encoded protein: CASSPFGQPQHF.

This clone was detected once. The chain has TRBV4-3 and TRBJ2-7; TRBD2 matches 13 bases. The germline CDR1 and CDR2 sequences are LGHNA and YSLEER. The trim removed 1 base at V and 7 bases at J, leaving 4 bases unmatched. There are 15 residues in the CDR3. The DNA for the CDR3 is TGCGCCAGCAGCCAAGGGACTAGCGGGAGTCGAGAGCAGTACTTC. This translates into CASSQGTSGSREQYF.

The rearrangement uses TRBV5-1 and TRBJ1-3; TRBD1 might be the D (5 bases). The CDR3 covers 14 residues. The germline V and J ends were trimmed by 0 bases and 9 bases, with 13 bases remaining between them. The germline V gene has CDR1 SGHRS and CDR2 YFSETQ. For the CDR3, the DNA is TGCGCCAGCAGCTTGGGGAGTCGGGGGACCACCATATATTTT. Residues: CASSLGSRGTTIYF.

This chain connects TRBV11-2 to TRBJ2-5; TRBD1 matches 7 bases. This CDR3 has 15 amino acids. Germline CDR1 is SGHAT and CDR2 is FQNNGV. V was pared by 1 base and J by 4 bases, with 6 bases of the junction left unmatched. The CDR3 nucleotides read TGTGCCAGCAGCTTAGGCCGATCAGGGGGAGAGACCCAGTACTTC. Its translation: CASSLGRSGGETQYF.

The chain recombines TRBV7-2 with TRBJ2-2; D is ambiguous. Germline CDR1 is SGHTA and CDR2 is FQGNSA. CDR3 size: 17 residues. Between the trimmed V and J ends, which lost 0 bases and 1 base, there was a span of 12 bases. The CDR3 coding sequence is TGTGCCAGCAGCTTAGCATCGCCACCCAGGAACACCGGGGAGCTGTTTTTT. Translated: CASSLASPPRNTGELFF.